The 9 T cell receptor beta chains below come from one sample, sequenced in a study of graft-versus-host responses after intestinal transplantation. Libraries were prepared by immunoSEQ multiplex PCR; TCRdb keeps only in-frame clonotypes and omits some of them. The data hold more than 80,000 clones, with around 83% observed a single time. The antigens these receptors bind are not known. Sequenced material: unstimulated CD8+ T cells sorted from spleen or lymph node cells, taken before intestinal transplant. The source is a human donor who received an intestinal transplant.

The chain is built from TRBV7-9 and TRBJ2-7; D is perhaps TRBD1 (6 bases). V lost 1 base to trimming and J lost 6 bases, with 13 bases between them. The CDR3 covers 14 residues. Germline CDR1 reads SEHNR; CDR2 reads FQNEAQ (reference sequence). CDR3: CASSLGVTGTEQYF. The CDR3 DNA is TGTGCCAGCAGCTTAGGGGTTACAGGGACCGAGCAGTACTTC.

This clone was detected only once. The chain uses TRBV11-2 and TRBJ2-3; D is possibly TRBD1 (6 bases). From germline, CDR1 is SGHAT and CDR2 FQNNGV. The CDR3 spans 12 residues. Trimming stripped 5 bases from V and 4 bases from J, with 7 bases between. CDR3 protein: CASSKGADTQYF. The CDR3 DNA follows: TGTGCCAGCAGCAAGGGGGCAGATACGCAGTATTTT. The variable domain in full, completed from reference TRBV11-2 and TRBJ2-3, reads EAGVAQSPRYKIIEKRQSVAFWCNPISGHATLYWYQQILGQGPKLLIQFQNNGVVDDSQLPKDRFSAERLKGVDSTLKIQPAKLEDSAVYLCASSKGADTQYFGPGTRLTVL.

This chain connects TRBV13 to TRBJ1-4; D might be TRBD1 (6 bases). V was trimmed by 3 bases and J by 7 bases, leaving 15 bases between them. CDR3 length: 15 amino acids. CDR1 and CDR2 from the germline V gene are PRHDT and FYEKMQ (reference sequence). CDR3 sequence reads: CASSLRTEEGEKLFF. In DNA form, the CDR3 reads TGTGCCAGCAGCTTGCGGACAGAGGAGGGTGAAAAACTGTTTTTT.

This clone was picked up a small number of times. The genes are TRBV30 and TRBJ2-7; possibly TRBD1 or TRBD2 for D (6 bases each). This CDR3 contains 13 residues. Germline CDR1 and CDR2: GTSNPN and SVGIG (reference sequence). V was pared by 0 bases and J by 5 bases, with 11 bases between. In DNA form, the CDR3 reads TGTGCCTGGAGTGTGGGGGGCACGGACGAGCAGTACTTC. This translates into CAWSVGGTDEQYF.

The CDR3 coding sequence is TGTGCCAGCAGTTTAGTATGGGCAGCTACCGGGGAGCTGTTTTTT. Translation: CASSLVWAATGELFF. The chain couples TRBV27 to TRBJ2-2; D unresolved. Per germline, CDR1 MNHEY and CDR2 SMNVEV (reference sequence). The CDR3 spans 15 residues. Trimming took off 2 bases at V and 5 bases at J, with 12 bases between the two ends.

This CDR3 reads CASRTDLGVYEQYF. In nucleotides, the CDR3 is TGTGCCAGCAGAACGGACCTCGGGGTGTACGAGCAGTACTTC. The chain is built from TRBV6-6 and TRBJ2-5, with a possible D match to TRBD2 (5 bases). The tail of the sequence fits TRBJ2-7 better, so the J call may be wrong. This CDR3 region has 14 residues. CDR1 and CDR2 from the germline V gene are MNHNY and SVGAGI (reference sequence).

V and J are TRBV6-5 and TRBJ2-7; 7 nucleotides match TRBD1. The CDR3 contains 13 residues. V lost 0 bases, J lost 5 bases, and 1 base stayed unmatched. Looked up from germline, CDR1 is MNHEY and CDR2 is SVGAGI. CDR3 bases: TGTGCCAGCAGTTACTCCGACAGGGACGAGCAGTACTTC. The encoded protein is CASSYSDRDEQYF.

The V call is TRBV5-6, the J call TRBJ1-4; D call uncertain. From germline, CDR1 is SGHDT and CDR2 YYEEEE. CDR3 length: 16 amino acids. Trimming shortened V by 0 bases and J by 2 bases, and 11 bases separated the two germline ends. This CDR3 reads CASSLGLADTNEKLFF. The DNA for the CDR3 is TGTGCCAGCAGCTTGGGTTTAGCTGATACTAATGAAAAACTGTTTTTT.

J is TRBJ2-1 and V is TRBV11-3; 9 nucleotides agree with TRBD1. CDR3 length equals 13 residues. V lost 5 bases to trimming and J lost 4 bases; unmatched junction nucleotides: 0. Germline V CDR1 and CDR2: SGHNT, YENEEA. The CDR3 is CASSDRGYNEQFF. In DNA form, the CDR3 reads TGTGCCAGCAGCGACAGGGGGTACAATGAGCAGTTCTTC.